These T cell receptor beta chains were read from a single sample in a study of T cell repertoires in aging, cancer and after chemotherapy. TCRdb re-called the multiplex PCR reads through MiXCR, storing one row per CDR3 protein. The repertoire holds more than 9,500 distinct CDR3 sequences, about two fifths seen once, with approximately 9.9% in the top ten. The sequenced material came from blood. The receptors here all came from a human donor in good health. CDR3s include the opening cysteine and the closing phenylalanine or tryptophan. A D gene is named only where the DNA matches it firmly. Clone sizes are given selectively: once, few, many, or a class where the clone is expanded.

>.|TRBJ2-1|TRBV27|TRBD2
CASSSLAGAYNEQFF
TGTGCCAGCAGTTCCTTAGCGGGTGCATACAATGAGCAGTTCTTC
>.|TRBJ2-1|TRBV7-6|.
CASSLAGSTEQFF
TGTGCCAGCAGCTTAGCCGGGAGTACTGAGCAGTTCTTC
>.|TRBJ2-7|TRBV18|TRBD2
CASSSPTSGLTYEQYF
TGTGCCAGCTCATCTCCGACTAGCGGGTTAACCTACGAGCAGTACTTC
>.|TRBJ2-1|TRBV19|TRBD2
CASSMGGTGGYNEQFF
TGTGCCAGTAGTATGGGAGGGACCGGGGGTTACAATGAGCAGTTCTTC
>few|TRBJ1-4|TRBV5-6|.
CASSLAGARAKLFF
TGTGCCAGCAGCTTGGCCGGGGCCCGAGCAAAACTGTTTTTT
>few|TRBJ2-2|TRBV5-1|.
CASSLKGSAGELFF
TGCGCCAGCAGCTTGAAGGGTTCGGCCGGGGAGCTGTTTTTT
>medium-sized|TRBJ2-3|TRBV29-1|.
CSVESPFTDTQYF
TGCAGCGTTGAATCGCCTTTCACAGATACGCAGTATTTT
>medium-sized|TRBJ2-6|TRBV29-1|.
CSVSDFSGANVLTF
TGCAGCGTCTCGGATTTCTCTGGGGCCAACGTCCTGACTTTC
>.|TRBJ1-6|TRBV12-3/TRBV12-4|TRBD1
CASSRTGGSSPLHF
TGTGCCAGCAGTAGGACAGGGGGCAGTTCACCCCTCCACTTT
>.|TRBJ1-2|TRBV6-1|.
CASSELQGYGYTF
TGTGCCAGCAGTGAACTCCAGGGCTATGGCTACACCTTC
>few|TRBJ2-3|TRBV24-1|TRBD2
CATSGTSGRTDTQYF
TGTGCCACCAGTGGGACTAGCGGGAGGACAGATACGCAGTATTTT
>.|TRBJ2-5|TRBV6-2/TRBV6-3|TRBD2
CASSYHVAGDEETQYF
TGTGCCAGCAGTTATCACGTAGCGGGAGATGAAGAGACCCAGTACTTC
>.|TRBJ1-2|TRBV5-4|.
CASSFPRGGDYGYTF
TGTGCCAGCAGCTTCCCTCGGGGGGGGGACTATGGCTACACCTTC
>few|TRBJ2-1|TRBV19|.
CASSIAGFEQFF
TGTGCCAGTAGTATAGCGGGGTTTGAGCAGTTCTTC
>.|TRBJ2-7|TRBV27|.
CASRPQTYSYEQYF
TGTGCCAGCAGACCGCAGACCTACTCCTACGAGCAGTACTTC
>.|TRBJ1-1|TRBV19|.
CASSIPGRFNHTEAFF
TGTGCCAGTAGTATACCGGGGAGATTTAACCACACTGAAGCTTTCTTT
>.|TRBJ2-7|TRBV27|.
CASSLKYGAYEQYF
TGTGCCAGCAGTTTAAAATACGGGGCCTACGAGCAGTACTTC
>.|TRBJ2-5|TRBV5-5|.
CASSLPGKETQYF
TGTGCCAGCAGCTTGCCGGGGAAAGAGACCCAGTACTTC
>.|TRBJ2-7|TRBV18|TRBD2
CASSPLREPSYEQYF
TGTGCCAGCTCACCGTTGCGGGAGCCCTCCTACGAGCAGTACTTC
>medium-sized|TRBJ1-2|TRBV30|TRBD1
CAWSVGGAGGYTF
TGTGCCTGGAGTGTAGGGGGCGCCGGGGGCTACACCTTC
>.|TRBJ2-1|TRBV7-4|TRBD2
CASSLVASGGGIYNEQFF
TGTGCCAGCAGCTTAGTGGCTAGCGGGGGGGGGATTTACAATGAGCAGTTCTTC
>.|TRBJ2-7|TRBV13|.
CASSLQGQLLSKQYF
TGTGCCAGCAGCTTACAGGGACAACTCCTGTCGAAGCAGTACTTC
>few|TRBJ2-3|TRBV5-6|.
CASSSSSGVRTDTQYF
TGTGCCAGCAGCTCCTCCTCGGGAGTTAGGACAGATACGCAGTATTTT
>.|TRBJ2-7|TRBV18|.
CASSPGSGRLYEQYF
TGTGCCAGCTCACCTGGTAGTGGTCGACTCTACGAGCAGTACTTC
>.|TRBJ2-1|TRBV12-3/TRBV12-4|.
CASSLRAPSYNEQFF
TGTGCCAGCAGTTTAAGGGCACCTTCCTACAATGAGCAGTTCTTC
>.|TRBJ2-5|TRBV11-2|.
CASSLGPQETQYF
TGTGCCAGCAGCTTAGGGCCGCAAGAGACCCAGTACTTC
>.|TRBJ1-1|TRBV10-3|.
CAIRGGGTEAFF
TGTGCCATCAGGGGTGGGGGAACTGAAGCTTTCTTT
>.|TRBJ2-5|TRBV5-6|.
CASSLSRDFKETQYF
TGTGCCAGCAGCTTGTCCCGGGACTTTAAAGAGACCCAGTACTTC
>.|TRBJ1-5|TRBV6-1|.
CASSDRVRQPQHF
TGTGCCAGCAGTGACAGGGTACGACAGCCCCAGCATTTT
>.|TRBJ2-5|TRBV27|.
CVSSNREGETQYF
TGTGTCAGCAGCAACAGGGAGGGGGAGACCCAGTACTTC
>.|TRBJ2-6|TRBV18|.
CASSPLRAEDSGANVLTF
TGTGCCAGCTCCCCCCTACGGGCGGAGGACTCTGGGGCCAACGTCCTGACTTTC
>few|TRBJ1-1|TRBV12-3/TRBV12-4|.
CASSLSTEAFF
TGTGCCAGCAGTTTATCCACTGAAGCTTTCTTT
>few|TRBJ2-7|TRBV19|.
CASSPRSRYEQYF
TGTGCCAGTAGTCCCCGTTCGAGGTACGAGCAGTACTTC
>.|TRBJ1-4|TRBV28|.
CASSRPGAVGEKLFF
TGTGCCAGCAGTCGTCCAGGGGCAGTCGGTGAAAAACTGTTTTTT
>large|TRBJ2-7|TRBV29-1|.
CSVEGEGSHSYEQYF
TGCAGCGTCGAGGGGGAGGGGTCCCACTCCTACGAGCAGTACTTC
>.|TRBJ2-5|TRBV7-2|TRBD1
CASSPGQMGEETQYF
TGTGCCAGCAGCCCGGGACAGATGGGGGAAGAGACCCAGTACTTC
>.|TRBJ2-5|TRBV11-1|.
CASSLDTDQETQYF
TGTGCCAGCAGCTTGGACACGGATCAAGAGACCCAGTACTTC